The source of this T cell receptor (beta chain) is a study of CD8 T cells in Susac syndrome. At the level of the study: When their blood was taken, the Susac syndrome patients had either not yet had any therapy, were taking corticosteroids, or were taking intravenous immunoglobulin alone.

RNA in amounts of about 0.5 to 1 ug was reverse transcribed with random hexamers. The amplification used immunoSEQ multiplex PCR on TCR beta CDR3; it spanned 54 Vbeta and 13 Jbeta. A single record per CDR3 protein comes from TCRdb applying MiXCR to the immunoSEQ multiplex PCR reads. The table shows about 150,000 distinct CDR3 sequences, with roughly 94% occurring only once. Study observations and caveats: The study conceded that relatively few individuals underwent its TCR sequencing and HLA analysis.

From blood CD8+ and CD4+ T cells, the TCR beta chain was sequenced. The CDR3 has 14 residues. The germline V gene encodes CDR1 SGHNT and CDR2 YYREEE (reference sequence). The germline V and J ends were trimmed by 1 base and 3 bases, with 10 bases remaining between them. Regarding this clonotype: Its antigen is as yet unknown.

The chain is built from TRBV5-4 and TRBJ1-1; the D is unclear. The sequenced sample was CD8+ T cells from PBMCs. The TCR was taken from a human donor with Susac syndrome. The CDR3, as DNA: TGTGCCAGCAGCTTGTTCGGCTTTGACACTGAAGCTTTCTTT. It yields the protein CASSLFGFDTEAFF.